By sample fraction, the clone carrying this T cell receptor beta chain is medium-sized. Treatment described: randomized to nivolumab then ipilimumab (arm A) or the reverse (arm B). This sample is part of a study of sequential checkpoint blockade in melanoma. Here immunoSEQ multiplex PCR was the method, and the copy in TCRdb shows in-frame clones only, minus some. The sample shows around 9,100 clones, 50% to 60% of them seen only once. This clonotype was obtained from a human donor with melanoma. The input for sequencing was CD8+ T cells sorted from blood (inferred from file names), taken from a patient given nivolumab and ipilimumab in sequence.

This chain's CDR3 is CASSESGDYNEQFF. CDR3 nucleotide sequence: TGTGCCAGCAGTGAATCTGGAGACTACAATGAGCAGTTCTTC. V is TRBV25-1 and J is TRBJ2-1; D not certain. Trimming shortened V by 1 base and J by 3 bases, and 7 bases separated the two germline ends. Germline CDR1 MGHDK, CDR2 SYGVNS. CDR3 length equals 14 residues.